This TCR beta chain was recovered during a study of blood T cell repertoires in COVID-19. Only in-frame clones appear in the TCRdb table, and some are missing; sequencing was by immunoSEQ multiplex PCR. Of about 170,000 clones in the sample, around nine tenths were seen once. Sequenced sample: peripheral blood. The sequence was collected from a man between 65 and 85 years old with acute or convalescent COVID-19.

CDR3 nucleotides: TGTGCCAGCAGTTCCGGACTAGCGGGAGGCTACGAGCAGTACTTC. Translation gives CASSSGLAGGYEQYF. The chain joins TRBV6-5 to TRBJ2-7; 14 nucleotides line up with TRBD2. The J segment lost 3 bases and the V segment lost 4 bases, leaving 2 bases of the junction unmatched. Germline-derived CDR1 and CDR2 are MNHEY and SVGAGI. The CDR3 is made up of 15 amino acids.